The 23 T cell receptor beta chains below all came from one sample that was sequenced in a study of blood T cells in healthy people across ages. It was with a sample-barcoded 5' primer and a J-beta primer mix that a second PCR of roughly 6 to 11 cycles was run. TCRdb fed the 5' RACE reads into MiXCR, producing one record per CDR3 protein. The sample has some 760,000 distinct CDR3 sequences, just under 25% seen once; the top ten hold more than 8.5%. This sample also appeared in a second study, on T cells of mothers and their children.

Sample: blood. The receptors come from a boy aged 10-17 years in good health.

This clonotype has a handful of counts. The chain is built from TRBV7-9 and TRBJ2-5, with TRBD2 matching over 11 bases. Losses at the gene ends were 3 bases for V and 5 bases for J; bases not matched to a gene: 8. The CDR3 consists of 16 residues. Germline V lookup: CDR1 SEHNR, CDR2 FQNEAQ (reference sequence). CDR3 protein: CASSFETSGVYETQYF. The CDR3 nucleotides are TGTGCCAGCAGCTTCGAGACTAGCGGGGTTTATGAGACCCAGTACTTC.

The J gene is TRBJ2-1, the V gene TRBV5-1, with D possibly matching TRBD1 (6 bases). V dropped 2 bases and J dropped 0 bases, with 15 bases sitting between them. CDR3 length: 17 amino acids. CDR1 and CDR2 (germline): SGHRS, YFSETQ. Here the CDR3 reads CASSLSYRASSYNEQFF. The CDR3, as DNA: TGCGCCAGCAGCTTAAGTTACAGGGCGAGCTCCTACAATGAGCAGTTCTTC. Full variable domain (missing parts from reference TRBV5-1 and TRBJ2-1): KAGVTQTPRYLIKTRGQQVTLSCSPISGHRSVSWYQQTPGQGLQFLFEYFSETQRNKGNFPGRFSGRQFSNSRSEMNVSTLELGDSALYLCASSLSYRASSYNEQFFGPGTRLTVL.

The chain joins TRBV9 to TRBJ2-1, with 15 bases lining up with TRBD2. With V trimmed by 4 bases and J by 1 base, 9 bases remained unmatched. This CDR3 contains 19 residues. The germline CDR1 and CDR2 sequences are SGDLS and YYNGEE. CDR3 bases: TGTGCCAGCAGCCCAGGGACTAGCGGGGGGACGAGGTCCTACAATGAGCAGTTCTTC. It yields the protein CASSPGTSGGTRSYNEQFF.

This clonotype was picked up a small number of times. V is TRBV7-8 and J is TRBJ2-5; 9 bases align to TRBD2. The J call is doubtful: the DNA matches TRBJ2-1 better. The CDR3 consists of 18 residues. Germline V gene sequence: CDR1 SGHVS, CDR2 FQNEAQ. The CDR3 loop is CASSLPASSGDTMEEQFF. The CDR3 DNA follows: TGTGCCAGCAGCTTACCCGCATCTAGCGGGGACACCATGGAGGAGCAGTTCTTC.

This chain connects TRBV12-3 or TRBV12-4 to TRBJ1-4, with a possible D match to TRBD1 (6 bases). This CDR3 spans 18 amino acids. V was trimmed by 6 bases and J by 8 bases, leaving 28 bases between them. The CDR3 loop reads CASSPTGTMSPQPEKLFF. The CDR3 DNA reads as TGTGCCAGCAGCCCGACAGGAACGATGAGCCCACAACCCGAAAAACTGTTTTTT.

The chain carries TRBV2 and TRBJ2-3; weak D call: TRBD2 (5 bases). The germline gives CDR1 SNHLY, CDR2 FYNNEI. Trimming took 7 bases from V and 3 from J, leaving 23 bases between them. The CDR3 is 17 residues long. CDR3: CASNGRFEGSTTDTQYF. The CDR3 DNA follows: TGTGCCAGCAACGGAAGGTTTGAGGGCTCAACAACAGATACGCAGTATTTT.

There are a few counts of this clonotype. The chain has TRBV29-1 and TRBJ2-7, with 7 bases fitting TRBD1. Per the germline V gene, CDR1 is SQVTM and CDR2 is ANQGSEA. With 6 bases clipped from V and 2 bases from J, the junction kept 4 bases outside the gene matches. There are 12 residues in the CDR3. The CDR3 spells CSVGQATYEQYF. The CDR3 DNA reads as TGCAGCGTCGGACAGGCAACCTACGAGCAGTACTTC.

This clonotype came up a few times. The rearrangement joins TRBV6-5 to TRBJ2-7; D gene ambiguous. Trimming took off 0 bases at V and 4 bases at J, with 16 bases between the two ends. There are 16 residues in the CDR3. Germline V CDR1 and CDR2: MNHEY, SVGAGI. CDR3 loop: CASSYSIVKSGYEQYF. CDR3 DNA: TGTGCCAGCAGTTACTCGATTGTCAAGTCAGGTTACGAGCAGTACTTC.

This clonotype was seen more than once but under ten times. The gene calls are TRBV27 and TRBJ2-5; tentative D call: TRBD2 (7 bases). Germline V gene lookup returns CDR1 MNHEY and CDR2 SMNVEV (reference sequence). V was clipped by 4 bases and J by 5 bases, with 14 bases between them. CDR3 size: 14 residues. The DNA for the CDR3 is TGTGCCAGCAGTTCGGGGGGCCTGTGGGAGACCCAGTACTTC. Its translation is CASSSGGLWETQYF.

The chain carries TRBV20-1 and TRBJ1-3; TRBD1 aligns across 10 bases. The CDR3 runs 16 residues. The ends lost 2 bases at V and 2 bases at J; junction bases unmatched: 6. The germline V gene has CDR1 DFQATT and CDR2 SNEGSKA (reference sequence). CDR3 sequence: CSARPVGQGAGNTIYF. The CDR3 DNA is TGCAGTGCTAGACCAGTCGGACAGGGGGCTGGAAACACCATATATTTT.

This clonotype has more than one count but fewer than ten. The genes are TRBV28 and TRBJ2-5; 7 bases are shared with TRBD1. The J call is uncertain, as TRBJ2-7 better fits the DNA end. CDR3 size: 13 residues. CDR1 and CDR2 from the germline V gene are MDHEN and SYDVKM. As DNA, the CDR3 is TGTGCCAGCAAGACAGGGACGAGCTACGAGCAGTACTTC. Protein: CASKTGTSYEQYF.

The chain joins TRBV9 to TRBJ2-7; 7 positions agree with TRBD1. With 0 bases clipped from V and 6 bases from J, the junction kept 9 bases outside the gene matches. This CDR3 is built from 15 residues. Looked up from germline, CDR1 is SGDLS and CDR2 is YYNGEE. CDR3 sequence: CASSVEAGGTPEQYF. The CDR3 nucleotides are TGTGCCAGCAGCGTAGAGGCAGGGGGAACTCCCGAGCAGTACTTC.

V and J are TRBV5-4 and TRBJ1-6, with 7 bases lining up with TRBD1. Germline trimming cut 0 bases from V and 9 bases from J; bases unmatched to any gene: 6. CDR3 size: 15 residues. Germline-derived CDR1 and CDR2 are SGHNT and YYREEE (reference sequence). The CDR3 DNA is TGTGCCAGCAGCTTGGACGGCAGGGGGAGTTCACCCCTCCACTTT. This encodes CASSLDGRGSSPLHF.

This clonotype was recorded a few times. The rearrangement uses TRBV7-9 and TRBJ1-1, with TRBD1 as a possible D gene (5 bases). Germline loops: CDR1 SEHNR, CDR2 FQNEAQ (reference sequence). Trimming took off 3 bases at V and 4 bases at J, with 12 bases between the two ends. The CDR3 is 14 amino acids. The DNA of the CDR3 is TGTGCCAGCAGCTTTTTAGGGGCCAGCACTGAAGCTTTCTTT. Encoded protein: CASSFLGASTEAFF.

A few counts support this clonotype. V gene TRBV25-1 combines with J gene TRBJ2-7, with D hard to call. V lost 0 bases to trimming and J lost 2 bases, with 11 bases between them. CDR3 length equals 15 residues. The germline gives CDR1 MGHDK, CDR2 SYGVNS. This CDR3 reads CASSEYRSPTYEQYF. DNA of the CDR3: TGTGCCAGCAGTGAATACCGATCGCCCACCTACGAGCAGTACTTC.

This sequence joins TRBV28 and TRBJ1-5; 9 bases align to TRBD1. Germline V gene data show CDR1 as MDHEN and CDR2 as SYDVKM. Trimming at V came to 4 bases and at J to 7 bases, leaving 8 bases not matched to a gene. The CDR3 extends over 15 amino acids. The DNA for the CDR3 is TGTGCCAGCAGTTATACAGGGGGCGAGTGGCAGCCCCAGCATTTT. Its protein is CASSYTGGEWQPQHF. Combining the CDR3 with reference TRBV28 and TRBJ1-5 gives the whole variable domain DVKVTQSSRYLVKRTGEKVFLECVQDMDHENMFWYRQDPGLGLRLIYFSYDVKMKEKGDIPEGYSVSREKKERFSLILESASTNQTSMYLCASSYTGGEWQPQHFGDGTRLSIL.

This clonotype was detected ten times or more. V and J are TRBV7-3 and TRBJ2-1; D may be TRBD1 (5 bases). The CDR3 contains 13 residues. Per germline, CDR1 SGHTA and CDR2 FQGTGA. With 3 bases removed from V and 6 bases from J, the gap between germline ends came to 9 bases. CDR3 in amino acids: CASSLGLTNEQFF. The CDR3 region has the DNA TGTGCCAGCAGCTTGGGGCTAACCAATGAGCAGTTCTTC.

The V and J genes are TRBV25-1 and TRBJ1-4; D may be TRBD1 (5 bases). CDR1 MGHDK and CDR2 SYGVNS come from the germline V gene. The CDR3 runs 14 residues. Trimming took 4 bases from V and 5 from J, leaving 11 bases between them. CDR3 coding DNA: TGTGCCAGCAGTGCAGGGCGGGGGAATGAAAAACTGTTTTTT. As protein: CASSAGRGNEKLFF. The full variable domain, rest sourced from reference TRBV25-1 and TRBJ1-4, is EADIYQTPRYLVIGTGKKITLECSQTMGHDKMYWYQQDPGMELHLIHYSYGVNSTEKGDLSSESTVSRIRTEHFPLTLESARPSHTSQYLCASSAGRGNEKLFFGSGTQLSVL.

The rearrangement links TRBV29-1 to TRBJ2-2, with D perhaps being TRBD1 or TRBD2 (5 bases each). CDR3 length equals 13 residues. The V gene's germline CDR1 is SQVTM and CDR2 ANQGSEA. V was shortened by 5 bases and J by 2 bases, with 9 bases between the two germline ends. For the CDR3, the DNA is TGCAGCGTTTCAGGGACCAACACCGGGGAGCTGTTTTTT. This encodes CSVSGTNTGELFF.

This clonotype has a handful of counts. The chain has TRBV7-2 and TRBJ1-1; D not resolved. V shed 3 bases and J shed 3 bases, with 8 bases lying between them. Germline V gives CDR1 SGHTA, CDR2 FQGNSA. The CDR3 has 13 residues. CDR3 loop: CASSFRPYTEAFF. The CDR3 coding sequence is TGTGCCAGCAGCTTCAGACCTTACACTGAAGCTTTCTTT.

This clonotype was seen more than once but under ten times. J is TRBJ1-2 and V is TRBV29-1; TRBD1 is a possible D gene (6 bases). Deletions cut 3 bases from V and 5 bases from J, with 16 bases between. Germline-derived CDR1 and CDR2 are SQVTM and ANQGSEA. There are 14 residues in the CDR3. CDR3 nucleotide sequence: TGCAGCGTTGATGGGACACGAGACGAGTATGGCTACACCTTC. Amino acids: CSVDGTRDEYGYTF.

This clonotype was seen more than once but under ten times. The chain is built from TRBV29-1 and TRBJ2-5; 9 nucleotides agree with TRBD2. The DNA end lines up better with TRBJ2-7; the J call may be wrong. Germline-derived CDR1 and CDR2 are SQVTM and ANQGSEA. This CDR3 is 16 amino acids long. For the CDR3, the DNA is TGCAGCGTCGCAGTCTATATAGCGGGAGACTTCTACGAGCAGTACTTC. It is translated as CSVAVYIAGDFYEQYF.

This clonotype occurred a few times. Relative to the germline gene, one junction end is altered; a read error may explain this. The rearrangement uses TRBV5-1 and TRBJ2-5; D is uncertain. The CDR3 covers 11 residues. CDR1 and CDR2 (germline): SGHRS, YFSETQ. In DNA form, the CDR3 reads TGCGCCAGCAGCCAACAAGAGATCCAGTACTTC. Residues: CASSQQEIQYF.